This T cell receptor beta chain was retrieved from a study of beta chain features in type 1 diabetes. This CDR3 is built from 14 residues. The germline CDR1 and CDR2 sequences are SNHLY and FYNNEI. Purity (above 98%) was reached by all sorted populations. This clone has more than one count but fewer than ten. A junction end diverges from the germline sequence, so it may reflect a read error. The investigators reverse transcribed all of the isolated RNA, so they sequenced expressed TCRB transcripts. Profiling relied on immunoSEQ multiplex PCR, and the TCRdb table lists in-frame clones only, not all of them. Here the sample spans 250,000 to 300,000 clones, roughly 8% being singletons.

The V and J genes are TRBV2 and TRBJ1-6; 10 nucleotides match TRBD1. The TCR was taken from a woman under 30 in good health. Material: central memory CD4+ T cells from blood. DNA of the CDR3: TGTGCCAGCAGCGAAGACAGGGGGCTTTCACCCCTCCACTTT. Encoded protein: CASSEDRGLSPLHF.